The 5 T cell receptor beta chains below all came from one sample that was sequenced in a study of blood T cells in healthy people across ages (dated by TCRdb to about 2015). Library generation was performed with 5' RACE. Instrument used: Illumina HiSeq 2500. The second PCR ran for about 6 to 12 cycles and used a J-beta primer mix along with a sample-barcoded 5' primer. Using fastp at Q25 and MiXCR, TCRdb reprocessed the public reads and kept productive beta chains. Identical CDR3 protein sequences are pooled into one entry, listed with their most common genes and DNA. This sample is represented by some 930,000 distinct CDR3 sequences; almost 30% of them were singletons. The biggest ten clones account for 9.5% to 13% of the sample. Separately, the same data were catalogued under a study of T cells of mothers and their children.

Sequenced input: blood. The receptor set was obtained from a woman aged 35 to 49 in good health.

A note on this clonotype: Sequence at one end of the junction differs from germline and may be a read error. This chain connects TRBV4-1 to TRBJ1-5; D perhaps matches TRBD1 (5 bases). CDR1 and CDR2 from the germline V gene are MGHRA and YSYEKL. This CDR3 has 13 residues. CDR3 residues: CASRRGSNQPQHF. The CDR3 bases are TGTGCCAGCAGACGGGGGAGCAATCAGCCCCAGCATTTT.

The sample holds many counts of this clonotype. The rearrangement links TRBV29-1 to TRBJ1-2, with D possibly matching TRBD1 (6 bases). The CDR3 is 14 amino acids. CDR1 is SQVTM, CDR2 ANQGSEA, per germline. V lost 6 bases and J lost 2, with 16 bases in between. The CDR3 region is CSVDGQSGNYGYTF. The CDR3 nucleotides are TGCAGCGTGGACGGACAGTCAGGAAACTATGGCTACACCTTC.

V gene TRBV11-1 combines with J gene TRBJ2-7, with TRBD1 as a possible D gene (5 bases). Per the germline V gene, CDR1 is SGHAT and CDR2 is FQDESV (reference sequence). The V end lost 5 bases, the J end lost 4 bases, and 24 bases lay between the germline ends. CDR3 length equals 17 residues. CDR3 loop: CASSPSRWGDLGYEQYF. The CDR3 DNA follows: TGTGCCAGCAGCCCCTCCCGGTGGGGCGACCTTGGATACGAGCAGTACTTC.

For this clonotype: Relative to the germline gene, one junction end is altered; a read error may explain this. The V and J genes are TRBV4-3 and TRBJ2-1; D is tentatively TRBD1 or TRBD2 (6 bases each). Germline CDR1 is LGHNA and CDR2 is YSLEER. This CDR3 is 19 amino acids long. The CDR3 sequence: CANSQDLVLGGRSYNEQFF. CDR3 sequence (DNA): TGCGCCAACAGCCAAGATCTGGTCTTGGGGGGCCGGTCCTACAATGAGCAGTTCTTC.

Ten or more counts support this clonotype. This chain connects TRBV9 to TRBJ2-3; D gene unclear. Trimming removed 3 bases from V and 3 bases from J, with 2 bases in between. The germline gives CDR1 SGDLS, CDR2 YYNGEE. The CDR3 loop spans 11 amino acids. CDR3 sequence: CASSETDTQYF. The CDR3 DNA sequence: TGTGCCAGCAGCGAGACAGATACGCAGTATTTT.